This is a list of T cell receptor beta chains from one sample in a study of cytomegalovirus exposure and HLA in healthy donors. TCRdb keeps only in-frame clones here, not all; method: immunoSEQ multiplex PCR. The table includes about 130,000 clones, over 60% detected once. The sample comprised PBMCs. The receptors shown here come from a male donor in good health and CMV-seropositive. The CDR3 runs from the conserved cysteine through the conserved F or W. Each record gives: CDR3 protein, CDR3 DNA, clone size, D gene, V gene, J gene. D genes are given only for firm matches. A clone size is listed for some rows: how often the clone was seen (once, few, many), or a class if it is expanded.

CDR3: CASSLAGGTSYEQYF
DNA: TGTGCCAGCAGTTTAGCGGGGGGTACATCCTACGAGCAGTACTTC
size: few
D: TRBD2
V: TRBV6-5
J: TRBJ2-7

CDR3: CASSVGLAGTYEQYF
DNA: TGTGCCAGCAGCGTTGGACTAGCGGGGACCTACGAGCAGTACTTC
size: NA
D: TRBD2
V: TRBV5-4
J: TRBJ2-7

CDR3: CASRRVETQYF
DNA: TGTGCCAGTAGGCGGGTAGAGACCCAGTACTTC
size: NA
D: NA
V: TRBV11-2
J: TRBJ2-5

CDR3: CASTMGGRTGANVLTF
DNA: TGTGCCAGCACCATGGGAGGGAGGACTGGGGCCAACGTCCTGACTTTC
size: NA
D: NA
V: TRBV21-1
J: TRBJ2-6

CDR3: CASSIPTGAYGYTF
DNA: TGTGCCAGTAGTATACCCACAGGGGCCTATGGCTACACCTTC
size: NA
D: TRBD1
V: TRBV19
J: TRBJ1-2

CDR3: CASSPRHQTQYF
DNA: TGTGCCAGCAGCCCCAGACACCAGACCCAGTACTTC
size: NA
D: NA
V: TRBV7-2
J: TRBJ2-5

CDR3: CASSGSGKLDTQYF
DNA: TGTGCCAGCAGCGGTAGCGGGAAGCTGGATACGCAGTATTTT
size: NA
D: TRBD2
V: TRBV9
J: TRBJ2-3

CDR3: CASTTGLGYEQYF
DNA: TGTGCCAGCACAACGGGGTTAGGCTACGAGCAGTACTTC
size: NA
D: NA
V: TRBV6-5
J: TRBJ2-7

CDR3: CASRSHGRDRAGELFF
DNA: TGTGCCAGTAGATCTCACGGGAGAGATAGGGCCGGGGAGCTGTTTTTT
size: NA
D: NA
V: TRBV19
J: TRBJ2-2

CDR3: CASSSGSGANVLTF
DNA: TGTGCCAGCAGTTCAGGGTCTGGGGCCAACGTCCTGACTTTC
size: NA
D: NA
V: TRBV27
J: TRBJ2-6

CDR3: CASRRQGPSYNEQFF
DNA: TGCGCCAGCCGCCGCCAGGGGCCGTCCTACAATGAGCAGTTCTTC
size: NA
D: NA
V: TRBV5-1
J: TRBJ2-1

CDR3: CASSEGRATEAFF
DNA: TGTGCCAGCAGCGAGGGCAGGGCCACTGAAGCTTTCTTT
size: NA
D: NA
V: TRBV9
J: TRBJ1-1

CDR3: CATSRVGLAGGPAGELFF
DNA: TGTGCCACCAGCAGAGTCGGGTTAGCGGGAGGGCCGGCCGGGGAGCTGTTTTTT
size: NA
D: TRBD2
V: TRBV15
J: TRBJ2-2

CDR3: CASSQSPSSYNEQFF
DNA: TGCGCCAGCAGCCAGAGTCCGAGCTCCTACAATGAGCAGTTCTTC
size: NA
D: NA
V: TRBV4-1
J: TRBJ2-1

CDR3: CASSFEGTGEKLFF
DNA: TGCGCCAGCAGCTTCGAGGGTACGGGTGAAAAACTGTTTTTT
size: NA
D: NA
V: TRBV5-1
J: TRBJ1-4

CDR3: CASSPSRTSGGADTQYF
DNA: TGCGCCAGCAGCCCGTCAAGGACTAGCGGGGGGGCAGATACGCAGTATTTT
size: few
D: TRBD2
V: TRBV5-1
J: TRBJ2-3

CDR3: CASRANGLAESYEQYF
DNA: TGTGCCAGCAGAGCCAACGGACTAGCGGAAAGTTACGAGCAGTACTTC
size: NA
D: TRBD2
V: TRBV9
J: TRBJ2-7

CDR3: CASSLGATAKNIQYF
DNA: TGCGCCAGCAGCTTGGGGGCTACAGCCAAAAACATTCAGTACTTC
size: NA
D: NA
V: TRBV5-1
J: TRBJ2-4

CDR3: CASSFGEGKLFF
DNA: TGTGCCAGCAGCTTCGGGGAGGGAAAACTGTTTTTT
size: NA
D: NA
V: TRBV11-2
J: TRBJ1-4

CDR3: CSSSLQSNQPQHF
DNA: TGTTCCAGCAGCTTACAGAGCAATCAGCCCCAGCATTTT
size: once
D: NA
V: TRBV7-9
J: TRBJ1-5

CDR3: CASSLHPGQSSYEQYF
DNA: TGCGCCAGCAGCCTCCACCCGGGACAGAGCTCCTACGAGCAGTACTTC
size: NA
D: TRBD1
V: TRBV5-1
J: TRBJ2-7

CDR3: CASSLVQGAYGTEAFF
DNA: TGTGCCAGCAGTCTTGTGCAGGGGGCGTATGGCACTGAAGCTTTCTTT
size: NA
D: TRBD1
V: TRBV28
J: TRBJ1-1

CDR3: CASSDSGPQGNEQFF
DNA: TGTGCCAGCAGTGACTCGGGGCCACAGGGCAATGAGCAGTTCTTC
size: NA
D: NA
V: TRBV6-4
J: TRBJ2-1

CDR3: CASSLMTGGENTIYF
DNA: TGCGCCAGCAGCCTGATGACAGGGGGCGAAAACACCATATATTTT
size: NA
D: TRBD1
V: TRBV5-1
J: TRBJ1-3

CDR3: CASNIRGNQPQHF
DNA: TGTGCCAGTAATATCCGGGGCAATCAGCCCCAGCATTTT
size: NA
D: NA
V: TRBV19
J: TRBJ1-5

CDR3: CASSLSILGGDRNTIYF
DNA: TGTGCCAGCAGTTTATCTATATTGGGAGGGGACAGAAACACCATATATTTT
size: NA
D: NA
V: TRBV28
J: TRBJ1-3

CDR3: CASSIIRDSNSPLHF
DNA: TGTGCCAGTAGTATAATCCGGGACAGTAATTCACCCCTCCACTTT
size: NA
D: TRBD1
V: TRBV19
J: TRBJ1-6

CDR3: CASSFDRANQPQHF
DNA: TGTGCCAGCAGCTTCGACAGGGCCAATCAGCCCCAGCATTTT
size: NA
D: TRBD1
V: TRBV11-2
J: TRBJ1-5

CDR3: CASSTSTGPDIQYF
DNA: TGTGCCAGTAGTACCTCAACAGGACCTGACATTCAGTACTTC
size: NA
D: NA
V: TRBV19
J: TRBJ2-4

CDR3: CASSGGVAKNIQYF
DNA: TGTGCCAGCAGCGGCGGGGTAGCCAAAAACATTCAGTACTTC
size: once
D: NA
V: TRBV5-6
J: TRBJ2-4

CDR3: CASSLSGRPRDTQYF
DNA: TGTGCCAGCAGTCTTAGCGGGAGGCCTAGAGATACGCAGTATTTT
size: NA
D: TRBD2
V: TRBV6-5
J: TRBJ2-3

CDR3: CASRRGLGAFF
DNA: TGTGCCAGCAGGCGAGGGTTAGGTGCTTTCTTT
size: NA
D: NA
V: TRBV28
J: TRBJ1-1

CDR3: CASSSWTGNLSYEQYF
DNA: TGTGCCAGCAGCTCCTGGACAGGGAACCTCTCCTACGAGCAGTACTTC
size: NA
D: TRBD1
V: TRBV27
J: TRBJ2-7

CDR3: CASSLRTWPVGPGGLYEQFF
DNA: TGTGCCAGCAGTTTACGTACCTGGCCGGTTGGACCAGGGGGGTTATATGAGCAGTTCTTC
size: NA
D: NA
V: TRBV27
J: TRBJ2-1

CDR3: CASSPGLAVTGELFF
DNA: TGTGCCAGCAGCCCGGGACTAGCGGTGACCGGGGAGCTGTTTTTT
size: NA
D: TRBD2
V: TRBV28
J: TRBJ2-2

CDR3: CASSYVAGVDSPLHF
DNA: TGTGCCAGCAGTTACGTGGCAGGGGTGGATTCACCCCTCCACTTT
size: NA
D: NA
V: TRBV6-5
J: TRBJ1-6

CDR3: CASSLEGAGGPDTQYF
DNA: TGCGCCAGCAGCTTGGAGGGGGCAGGGGGCCCAGATACGCAGTATTTT
size: NA
D: TRBD1
V: TRBV5-1
J: TRBJ2-3

CDR3: CASSVGQGGADTQYF
DNA: TGTGCCAGCAGCGTTGGACAGGGGGGTGCAGATACGCAGTATTTT
size: NA
D: TRBD1
V: TRBV9
J: TRBJ2-3

CDR3: CASSETSGRVFEQFF
DNA: TGTGCCAGCAGTGAAACTAGCGGGAGGGTCTTTGAGCAGTTCTTC
size: NA
D: TRBD2
V: TRBV28
J: TRBJ2-1

CDR3: CATRDRGYTQYF
DNA: TGTGCCACCCGGGACAGGGGTTATACCCAGTACTTC
size: NA
D: TRBD1
V: TRBV28
J: TRBJ2-5

CDR3: CASDWGQLNYGYTF
DNA: TGTGCCAGCGATTGGGGACAACTTAACTATGGCTACACCTTC
size: NA
D: NA
V: TRBV2
J: TRBJ1-2

CDR3: CASSEGKVGGEQFF
DNA: TGTGCCAGCAGTGAAGGGAAGGTCGGGGGGGAGCAGTTCTTC
size: few
D: TRBD2
V: TRBV2
J: TRBJ2-1

CDR3: CASSFGGDTEAFF
DNA: TGTGCCAGCAGCTTCGGGGGGGACACTGAAGCTTTCTTT
size: NA
D: NA
V: TRBV7-6
J: TRBJ1-1

CDR3: CASSLGVSGANVLTF
DNA: TGTGCCAGCAGCTTGGGCGTATCTGGGGCCAACGTCCTGACTTTC
size: NA
D: NA
V: TRBV7-7
J: TRBJ2-6

CDR3: CASSLRGDSQETQYF
DNA: TGCGCCAGCAGCTTGAGGGGGGACAGTCAAGAGACCCAGTACTTC
size: NA
D: NA
V: TRBV5-1
J: TRBJ2-5

CDR3: CASGSTSGRVNEQFF
DNA: TGTGCTAGTGGTTCGACTAGCGGGAGGGTAAATGAGCAGTTCTTC
size: NA
D: TRBD2
V: TRBV12-5
J: TRBJ2-1

CDR3: CASSYSSSEPQHF
DNA: TGTGCCAGCAGTTACTCCTCGTCGGAGCCCCAGCATTTT
size: NA
D: NA
V: TRBV6-5
J: TRBJ1-5

CDR3: CASSHDRLPEKLFF
DNA: TGTGCCAGCTCTCACGACAGGCTACCGGAAAAACTGTTTTTT
size: NA
D: NA
V: TRBV18
J: TRBJ1-4

CDR3: CAWGARGWETQYF
DNA: TGTGCCTGGGGGGCTAGGGGGTGGGAGACCCAGTACTTC
size: NA
D: NA
V: TRBV30
J: TRBJ2-5

CDR3: CASSVRQVDYEQYF
DNA: TGTGCCAGCAGTGTCCGGCAGGTGGACTACGAGCAGTACTTC
size: NA
D: NA
V: TRBV6-1
J: TRBJ2-7

CDR3: CASSLRTGRGMNTEAFF
DNA: TGCGCCAGCAGCTTACGGACAGGGAGGGGTATGAACACTGAAGCTTTCTTT
size: NA
D: TRBD1
V: TRBV4-1
J: TRBJ1-1

CDR3: CASSSRGVRRSANYGYTF
DNA: TGTGCCAGCAGTTCCCGGGGGGTTAGGAGATCAGCTAACTATGGCTACACCTTC
size: NA
D: NA
V: TRBV27
J: TRBJ1-2

CDR3: CASSHRGGNEKLFF
DNA: TGTGCCAGCAGCCACAGGGGAGGTAATGAAAAACTGTTTTTT
size: NA
D: TRBD1
V: TRBV27
J: TRBJ1-4

CDR3: CASNPSGGSSYEQYF
DNA: TGTGCCAGCAATCCTAGCGGGGGGAGCTCCTACGAGCAGTACTTC
size: NA
D: TRBD2
V: TRBV28
J: TRBJ2-7

CDR3: CASSLLGRRGTDTQYF
DNA: TGTGCCAGCAGTTTGCTTGGGAGGAGGGGCACAGATACGCAGTATTTT
size: NA
D: NA
V: TRBV28
J: TRBJ2-3

CDR3: CASNRGDTDTQYF
DNA: TGTGCCAGCAATCGGGGGGACACAGATACGCAGTATTTT
size: NA
D: TRBD2
V: TRBV2
J: TRBJ2-3

CDR3: CSARGGGQYF
DNA: TGCAGTGCTAGAGGGGGAGGGCAGTACTTC
size: NA
D: NA
V: TRBV20-1
J: TRBJ2-7